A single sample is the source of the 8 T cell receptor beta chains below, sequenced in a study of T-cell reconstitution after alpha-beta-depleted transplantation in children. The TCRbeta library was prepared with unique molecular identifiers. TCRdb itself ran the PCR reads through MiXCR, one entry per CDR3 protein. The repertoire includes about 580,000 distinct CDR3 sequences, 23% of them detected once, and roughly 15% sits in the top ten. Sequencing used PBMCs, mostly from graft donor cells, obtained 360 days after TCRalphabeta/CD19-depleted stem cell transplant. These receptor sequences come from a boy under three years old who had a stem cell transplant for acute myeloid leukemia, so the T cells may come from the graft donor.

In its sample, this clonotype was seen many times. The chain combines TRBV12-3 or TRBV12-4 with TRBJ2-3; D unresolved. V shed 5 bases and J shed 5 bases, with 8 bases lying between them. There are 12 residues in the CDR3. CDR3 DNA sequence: TGTGCCAGCAGTGACCCAAGAGATACGCAGTATTTT. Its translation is CASSDPRDTQYF.

The CDR3 sequence is CASSLFRAVDTGELFF. DNA for the CDR3: TGTGCCAGCAGCTTATTCCGAGCGGTGGACACCGGGGAGCTGTTTTTT. The rearrangement joins TRBV7-8 to TRBJ2-2; TRBD2 is a possible D gene (5 bases). CDR1 is SGHVS and CDR2 is FQNEAQ in the germline V gene. V was trimmed by 2 bases and J by 3 bases, leaving 13 bases between them. The CDR3 consists of 16 residues. Variable domain in full (rest from reference TRBV7-8 and TRBJ2-2): GAGVSQSPRYKVAKRGQDVALRCDPISGHVSLFWYQQALGQGPEFLTYFQNEAQLDKSGLPSDRFFAERPEGSVSTLKIQRTQQEDSAVYLCASSLFRAVDTGELFFGEGSRLTVL.

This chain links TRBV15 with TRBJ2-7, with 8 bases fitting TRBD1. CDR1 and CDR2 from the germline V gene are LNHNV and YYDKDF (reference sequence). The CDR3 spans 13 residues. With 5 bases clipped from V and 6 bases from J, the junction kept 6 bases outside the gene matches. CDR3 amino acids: CATSGQGIGEQYV. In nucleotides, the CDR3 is TGTGCCACCAGCGGACAGGGAATTGGCGAGCAGTACGTC.

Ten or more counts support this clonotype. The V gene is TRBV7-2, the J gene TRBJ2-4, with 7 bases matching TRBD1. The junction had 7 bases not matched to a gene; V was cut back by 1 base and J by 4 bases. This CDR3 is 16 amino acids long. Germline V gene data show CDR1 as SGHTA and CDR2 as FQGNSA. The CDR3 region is CASSLDPGTAKNIQYF. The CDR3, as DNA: TGTGCCAGCAGCTTAGACCCCGGGACAGCGAAAAACATTCAGTACTTC. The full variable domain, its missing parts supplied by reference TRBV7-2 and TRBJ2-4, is GAGVSQSPSNKVTEKGKDVELRCDPISGHTALYWYRQSLGQGLEFLIYFQGNSAPDKSGLPSDRFSAERTGGSVSTLTIQRTQQEDSAVYLCASSLDPGTAKNIQYFGAGTRLSVL.

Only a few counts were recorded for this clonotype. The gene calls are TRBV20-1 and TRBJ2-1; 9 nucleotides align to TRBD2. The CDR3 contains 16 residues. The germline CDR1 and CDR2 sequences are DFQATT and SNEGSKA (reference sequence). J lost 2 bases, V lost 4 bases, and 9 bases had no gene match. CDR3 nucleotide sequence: TGCAGTGCTACCTTCCGGGCGGGGGGGGCCTACAATGAGCAGTTCTTC. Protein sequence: CSATFRAGGAYNEQFF.

The CDR3, as DNA: TGTGCCACCAGCAGAGATGGGACAGGGGATCAGCCCCAGCATTTT. Translation gives CATSRDGTGDQPQHF. This rearrangement joins TRBV15 to TRBJ1-5, with 10 nucleotides matching TRBD1. V was clipped by 0 bases and J by 5 bases; unmatched bases: 1. CDR3 length equals 15 residues. Germline lookup yields CDR1 LNHNV and CDR2 YYDKDF (reference sequence).

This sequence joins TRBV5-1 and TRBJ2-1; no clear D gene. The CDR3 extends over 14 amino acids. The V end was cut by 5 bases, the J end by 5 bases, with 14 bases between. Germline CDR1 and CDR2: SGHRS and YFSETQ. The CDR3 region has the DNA TGCGCCAGCAGATCATCCAACCTGGACAATGAGCAGTTCTTC. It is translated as CASRSSNLDNEQFF.

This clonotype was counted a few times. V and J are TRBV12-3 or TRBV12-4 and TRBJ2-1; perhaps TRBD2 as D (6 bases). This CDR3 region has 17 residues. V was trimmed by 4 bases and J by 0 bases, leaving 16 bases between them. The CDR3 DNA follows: TGTGCCAGCAGTTCCTTACCTGGCGGGGTCTCCTACAATGAGCAGTTCTTC. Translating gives CASSSLPGGVSYNEQFF.